This TCR beta chain was identified in a study of cytomegalovirus exposure and HLA in healthy donors (dated by TCRdb to 2017 to 2019). Concerning the study at large: An earlier analysis of some 600 of the donors reported about 260 Gb of sequence data and about 120 million unique TCR beta sequences obtained from around 170 million T cells. An early release covering just under 650 HLA-typed donors comprised about 300 gigabases of sequencing data and tens of millions of unique TCR sequences. Among the roughly 390 genotyped donors, approximately 76% belonged to the genetic ancestry cluster associated with self-reported Caucasian donors. The study aimed to test whether signatures of past pathogen exposure could be identified by cataloging public T cell receptors. Using immunosequencing, the study profiled T cell repertoires from 500 to 800 subjects and related those repertoires to cytomegalovirus serostatus. A separate validation cohort of 90 to 150 different subjects was used in addition to the roughly 640-subject first cohort. The study combined high-throughput TCR immunosequencing, statistical association of individual TCRs with disease status, and machine learning to predict cytomegalovirus infection status. A later analysis re-examined previously published TCR beta repertoires from more than 650 donors and added high-resolution HLA genotyping to investigate patterns of TCR occurrence. The later analysis used no new phenotypic data to find candidate immune exposures, relying instead on TCR beta sequences and their occurrence across donors. To decide whether each TCR beta V gene segment behaved as functional or pseudogenic, an earlier analysis of 587 of the donors relied on high-throughput TCR beta sequencing. Donor age, sex, ethnicity and CMV serostatus were compiled alongside the repertoire data. Genome-wide SNP genotypes for about 65% of the 666 donors were used in a later genetic analysis, which treated that subset as a discovery cohort. Every repertoire in the discovery cohort had been generated on one and the same sequencing platform. Class I and class II HLA loci were covered by the typing at four-digit resolution. Typing coverage varied by locus: roughly 629-630 donors for A, B, C, DRB1 and DQB1; roughly 500 for DQA1; more than 600 for DPA1; some 470 for DPB1. A handful of DR-DQ haplotypes were handled as single units for association and clustering because linkage in the cohort was strong. Among 300 to 500 genotyped donors of the cohort, an average of approximately 240,000 unique TCR beta nucleotide sequences was sequenced per donor, of which approximately 19% were non-productive.

Summary of the overall study and its limitations: In the study, 164 TCR beta chains were listed as associated with cytomegalovirus. A group of highly shared sequence variants was considered likely to be a technical artifact of the sequencing pipeline. A later analysis found that TCR association rates varied across HLA loci, with DRB1 alleles showing the most associated TCRs and HLA-C alleles the fewest. According to a later analysis, parvovirus B19, influenza, CMV and Epstein-Barr virus appeared linked to several top co-occurrence clusters. In vitro tests confirmed that a few of the cytomegalovirus-associated TCR beta chains recognize cytomegalovirus antigens. The authors suggested that the approach could potentially be extended to other disease states and immunological phenotypes. The classifier was reported to diagnose cytomegalovirus status with high specificity and sensitivity in both the original and validation cohorts. At a false discovery rate of 0.05, a later analysis linked under 20,000 TCR beta sequences to specific HLA alleles. HLA typing was unavailable for some donors at each locus, so association tests used only the typed subset. Correlated functional status among segregating V segments might reflect linkage disequilibrium, but an unknown experimental factor could not be ruled out. Some IMGT-functional V segments, including TRBV6-2 and TRBV6-3, could not be told apart with the 87-base-pair reads, so those segments were excluded. In a later genetic analysis, fewer N-insertions in productive TCRs were reported among donors in an Asian-associated ancestry cluster than the roughly 710-donor mean. In a later analysis, most CMV-associated TCR beta chains were found to appear HLA-restricted, with HLA associations seemingly driven largely by CMV exposure. An earlier analysis of approximately 540 of the donors showed that most TCR beta V segments appeared in productive rearrangements either about 87% or about 30% of the time, which broadly matched IMGT annotations. Immune exposure information for the cohort was limited to CMV serostatus. Compared with equally common non-associated chains, HLA-associated TCR beta chains in a later analysis were more clonally expanded and had lower generation probabilities. Most TCR sequences were observed very rarely across donors, whereas some public TCRs were present in many individuals. V-gene and J-gene trimming of TCR beta chains was associated with a missense DCLRE1C variant in a later genetic analysis, and the association was replicated in an independent cohort. In this cohort, only TCR beta chains were sequenced, and detectable features were limited by the absence of alpha or paired-chain data. About 17 rarely observed V segments, including chromosome 9 orphons, were excluded from the earlier analysis of just under 600 of the donors because counts were too low. When HLA alleles, especially DR and DQ, strongly co-occurred, attributing TCR associations to individual alleles was difficult. The presence/absence analyses assumed that sequencing depth was roughly uniform across donors, and that assumption may not be true. A further reported finding was that TCR beta sequences accurately predicted the HLA-A and HLA-B alleles for most subjects in the first cohort.

Based on the germline V gene (reference sequence), the CDR1 and CDR2 sequences are LNHNV and YYDKDF. The trim is 5 bases for V and 3 bases for J, with a gap of 14 bases between the germline ends. The CDR3 runs 15 amino acids, cysteine and phenylalanine included. Left in the record is the CDR3 DNA by itself, 45 bases read in frame from the first base. In total, roughly 670 healthy bone marrow donors made up the cohort. All cohort members were sampled while nominally healthy, although unrecorded immune exposures were likely present. The donor was CMV seropositive and was included in the group of some 290 seropositive cohort members. A peripheral blood sample was collected from each donor, and TCR beta sequencing was performed on peripheral blood mononuclear cells. The Qiagen DNeasy Blood Extraction Kit was used to extract genomic DNA from the blood cell samples. The protocol used for the library was the immunoSEQ multiplex PCR assay. For the multiplex PCR, a mixture combining 60 forward primers for TCR Vbeta segments and 13 reverse primers for TCR Jbeta segments was used. Amplification of the CDR3 region of rearranged TCR beta genes was performed with a multiplex PCR assay on genomic DNA. The Illumina HiSeq System was used to sequence the amplified TCR beta libraries as 87-base-pair reads. On the authors' methods: A later analysis tallied about 77 million unique TCR beta chains across the roughly 610 repertoires, and about 12 million of those chains were shared by two or more donors. Raw reads were error-corrected and collapsed into unique sequences with a nearest-neighbor algorithm that merged closely related sequences to remove PCR and sequencing errors. V, D and J gene segments were assigned by aligning CDR3 sequences to IMGT reference sequences. Each retained sequence needed at least a six-nucleotide match to both a V gene segment and a J gene segment. A rearrangement counted as productive if the CDR3 had no stop codons and remained in frame with V and J, and every other rearrangement counted as non-productive. Following IMGT convention, CDR3 was defined as the stretch from the second conserved V-encoded cysteine to the conserved J-encoded phenylalanine. The earlier analysis of 587 of the donors excluded sequences that lacked an unambiguous match to a single V gene segment. In an earlier analysis of 587 of the donors, V segments were called functional above 56.7% productive rearrangements and were called segregating when the between-donor standard deviation exceeded 5%. A statistical classification framework was built to diagnose cytomegalovirus status from the catalog of TCR beta chain sequences. A later analysis assigned V and J genes by comparing TCR nucleotide sequences with IMGT/GENE-DB human TR gene sequences. The TCRdist pipeline was used in a later analysis to assign CDR3 sequences and most-parsimonious VDJ recombination scenarios. In a later analysis, every TCR beta chain was defined by the combination of its CDR3 amino acid sequence and its V-gene family, and reads without a unique V-gene family were dropped. In a later analysis, some 600 highly shared, low-generation-probability nucleotide sequences were removed to address suspected cross-contamination and a sequencing artifact. A later analysis calculated a clonal expansion index for each public chain from normalized within-repertoire ranks of inferred template counts. Generation probabilities in a later analysis came from a VDJ recombination model fitted to out-of-frame rearrangements, and those results were checked against IGoR. In a later analysis, TCR-TCR, TCR-HLA and TCR-CMV co-occurrence was scored with hypergeometric tests, and a repertoire-size bias correction was applied to TCR pairs. To estimate false discovery rates, a later analysis permuted the HLA or CMV assignments 20 times. In a later analysis, co-occurring TCRs were grouped with DBSCAN, and TCRdist sequence similarity was added when clustering was performed within HLA-allele-positive subsets. Repertoires with fewer than 30,000 or more than 120,000 public chains were left out of co-occurrence clustering, as were a handful of repertoires with anomalous nucleotide sharing. Sourced from immuneACCESS, this table was stored by TCRdb with only in-frame sequences that have V and J called. A share of the clones is absent; for the studies checked, an unresolved V gene accounts for under half, and the remainder has no known explanation. The D gene and trimming were derived from the DNA, and the V and J assignments and clone size from that table. This sample's table carries 200,000 to 250,000 clones. The ten largest clones take up 1.1% of the sample.

Of note for this clone: Its specific antigen is unknown.

The sample taken for sequencing was PBMCs. The chain is encoded by TRBV15 joined to TRBJ2-1, and TRBD2 may be the D gene, going by 6 matching bases. This TCR derives from a girl aged 2-10 years in good health and CMV-seropositive. The DNA sequence follows: TGTGCCACCAGCTTCGGGACTGGGGGCTACAATGAGCAGTTCTTC. Its amino acids are CATSFGTGGYNEQFF.